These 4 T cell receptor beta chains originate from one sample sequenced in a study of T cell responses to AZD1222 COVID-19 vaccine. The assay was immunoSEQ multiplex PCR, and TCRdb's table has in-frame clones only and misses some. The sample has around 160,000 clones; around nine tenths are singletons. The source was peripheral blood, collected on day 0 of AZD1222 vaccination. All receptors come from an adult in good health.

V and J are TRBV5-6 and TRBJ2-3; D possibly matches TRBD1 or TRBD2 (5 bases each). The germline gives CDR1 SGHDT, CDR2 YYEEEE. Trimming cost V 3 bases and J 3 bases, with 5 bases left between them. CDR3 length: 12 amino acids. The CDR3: CASSWGTDTQYF. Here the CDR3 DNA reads TGTGCCAGCAGCTGGGGGACAGATACGCAGTATTTT.

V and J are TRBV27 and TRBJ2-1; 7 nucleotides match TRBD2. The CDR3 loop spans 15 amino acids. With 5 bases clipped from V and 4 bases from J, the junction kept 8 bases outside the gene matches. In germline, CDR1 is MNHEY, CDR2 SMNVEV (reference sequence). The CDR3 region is CASSPRAGEYNEQFF. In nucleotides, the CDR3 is TGTGCCAGCAGTCCCCGGGCGGGGGAGTACAATGAGCAGTTCTTC.

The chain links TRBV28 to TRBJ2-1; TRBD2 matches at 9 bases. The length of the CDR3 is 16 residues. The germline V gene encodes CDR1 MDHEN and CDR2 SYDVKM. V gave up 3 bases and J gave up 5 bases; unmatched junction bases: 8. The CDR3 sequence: CASSLILAGRDNEQFF. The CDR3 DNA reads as TGTGCCAGCAGTTTGATCCTAGCGGGACGAGACAATGAGCAGTTCTTC.

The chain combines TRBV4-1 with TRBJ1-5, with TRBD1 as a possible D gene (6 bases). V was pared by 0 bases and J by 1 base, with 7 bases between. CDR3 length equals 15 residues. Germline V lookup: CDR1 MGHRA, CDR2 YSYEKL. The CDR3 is CASSQDTGSNQPQHF. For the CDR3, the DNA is TGCGCCAGCAGCCAAGATACAGGGAGCAATCAGCCCCAGCATTTT.